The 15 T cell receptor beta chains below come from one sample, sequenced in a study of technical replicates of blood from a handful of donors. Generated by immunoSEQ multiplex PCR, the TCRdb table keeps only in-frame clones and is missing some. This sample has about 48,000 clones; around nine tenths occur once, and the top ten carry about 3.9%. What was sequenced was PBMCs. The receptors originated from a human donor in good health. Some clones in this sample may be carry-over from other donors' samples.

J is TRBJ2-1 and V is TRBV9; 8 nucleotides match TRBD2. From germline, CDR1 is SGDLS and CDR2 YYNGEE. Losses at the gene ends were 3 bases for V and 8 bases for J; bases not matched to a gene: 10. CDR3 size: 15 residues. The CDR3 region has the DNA TGTGCCAGCAGCGGCGGTCGAGCGGGAGTTCATGAGCAGTTCTTC. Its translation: CASSGGRAGVHEQFF.

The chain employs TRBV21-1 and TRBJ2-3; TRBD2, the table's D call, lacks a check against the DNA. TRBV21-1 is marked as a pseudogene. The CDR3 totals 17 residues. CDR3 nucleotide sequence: TGTGCCAGCAGCATCCGGACTAGCGGGGGAAGCACAGATACGCAGTATTTT. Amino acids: CASSIRTSGGSTDTQYF.

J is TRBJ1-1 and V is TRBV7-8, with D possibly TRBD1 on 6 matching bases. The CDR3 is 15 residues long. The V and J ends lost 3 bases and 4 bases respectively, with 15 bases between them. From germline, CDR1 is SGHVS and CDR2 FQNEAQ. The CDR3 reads CASSLVQGGGTEAFF. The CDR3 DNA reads TGTGCCAGCAGCTTGGTACAGGGTGGGGGCACTGAAGCTTTCTTT.

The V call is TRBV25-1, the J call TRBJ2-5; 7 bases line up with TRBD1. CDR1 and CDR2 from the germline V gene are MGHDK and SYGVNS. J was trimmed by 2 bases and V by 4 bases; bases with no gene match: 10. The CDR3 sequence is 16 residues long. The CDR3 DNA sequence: TGTGCCAGCAGTGGTACAGGGGCAGGGCTGCAAGAGACCCAGTACTTC. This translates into CASSGTGAGLQETQYF.

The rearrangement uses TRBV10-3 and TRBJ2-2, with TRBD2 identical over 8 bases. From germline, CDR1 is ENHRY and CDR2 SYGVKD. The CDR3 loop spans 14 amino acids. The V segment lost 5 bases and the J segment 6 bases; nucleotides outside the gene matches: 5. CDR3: CAISSGSDSGELFF. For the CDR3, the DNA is TGTGCCATCAGTAGCGGGAGCGATTCCGGGGAGCTGTTTTTT.

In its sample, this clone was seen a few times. Here the CDR3 DNA reads TGCGCCAGCAGCACTCAAGGGGGCGGGAATGAAAAACTGTTTTTT. It encodes CASSTQGGGNEKLFF. The rearrangement uses TRBV4-1 and TRBJ1-4; 7 positions agree with TRBD1. V was clipped by 5 bases and J by 5 bases; unmatched bases: 8. This CDR3 has 15 amino acids. CDR1 is MGHRA, CDR2 YSYEKL, per germline.

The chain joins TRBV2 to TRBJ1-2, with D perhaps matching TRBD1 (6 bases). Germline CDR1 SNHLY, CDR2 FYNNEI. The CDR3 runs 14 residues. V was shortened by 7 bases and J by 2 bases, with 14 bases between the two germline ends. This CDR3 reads CASTLGAGNYGYTF. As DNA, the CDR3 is TGTGCCAGCACCCTGGGGGCGGGCAACTATGGCTACACCTTC.

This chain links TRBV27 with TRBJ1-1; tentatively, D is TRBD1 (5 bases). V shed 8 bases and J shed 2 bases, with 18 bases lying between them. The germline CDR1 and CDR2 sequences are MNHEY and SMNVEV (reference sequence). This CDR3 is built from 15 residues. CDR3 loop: CASYTYDSQNTEAFF. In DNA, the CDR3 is TGTGCCAGCTATACTTATGACAGCCAAAACACTGAAGCTTTCTTT.

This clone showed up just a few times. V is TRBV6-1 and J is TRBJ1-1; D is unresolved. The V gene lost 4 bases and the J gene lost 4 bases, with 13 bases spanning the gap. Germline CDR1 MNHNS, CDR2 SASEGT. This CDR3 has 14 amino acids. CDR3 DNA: TGTGCCAGCAGTGTGACAAGACGTGGCACTGAAGCTTTCTTT. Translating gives CASSVTRRGTEAFF.

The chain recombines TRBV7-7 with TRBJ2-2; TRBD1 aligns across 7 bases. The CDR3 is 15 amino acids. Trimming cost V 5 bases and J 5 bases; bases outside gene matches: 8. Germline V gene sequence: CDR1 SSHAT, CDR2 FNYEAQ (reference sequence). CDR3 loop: CASSPTGAGTGELFF. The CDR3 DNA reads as TGTGCCAGCAGCCCCACAGGGGCAGGAACCGGGGAGCTGTTTTTT.

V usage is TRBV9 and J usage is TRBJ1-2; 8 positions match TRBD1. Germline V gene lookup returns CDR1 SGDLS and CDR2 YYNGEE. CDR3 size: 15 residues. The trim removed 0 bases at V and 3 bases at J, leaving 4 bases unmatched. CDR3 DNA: TGTGCCAGCAGCGTAGGAGGACAGGGCCACTATGGCTACACCTTC. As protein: CASSVGGQGHYGYTF.

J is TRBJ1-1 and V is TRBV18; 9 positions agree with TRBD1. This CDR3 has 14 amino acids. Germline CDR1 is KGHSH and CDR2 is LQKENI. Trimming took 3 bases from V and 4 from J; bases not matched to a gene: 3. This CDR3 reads CASSPETGGTEAFF. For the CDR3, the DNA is TGTGCCAGCTCACCTGAGACAGGGGGCACTGAAGCTTTCTTT.

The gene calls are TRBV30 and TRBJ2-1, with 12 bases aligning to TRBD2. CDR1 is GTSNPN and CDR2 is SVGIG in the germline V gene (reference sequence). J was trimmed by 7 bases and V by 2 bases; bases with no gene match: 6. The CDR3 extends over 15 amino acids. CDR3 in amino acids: CAWSKTSGSRNEQFF. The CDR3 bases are TGTGCCTGGAGTAAGACTAGCGGGAGTCGGAATGAGCAGTTCTTC.

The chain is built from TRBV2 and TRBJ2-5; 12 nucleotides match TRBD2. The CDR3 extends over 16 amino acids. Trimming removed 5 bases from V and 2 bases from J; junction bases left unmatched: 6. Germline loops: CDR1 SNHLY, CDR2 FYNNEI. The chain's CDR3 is CASSRGLAGSQETQYF. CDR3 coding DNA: TGTGCCAGCAGTCGCGGACTAGCGGGATCGCAAGAGACCCAGTACTTC. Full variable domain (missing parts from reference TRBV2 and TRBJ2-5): EPEVTQTPSHQVTQMGQEVILRCVPISNHLYFYWYRQILGQKVEFLVSFYNNEISEKSEIFDDQFSVERPDGSNFTLKIRSTKLEDSAMYFCASSRGLAGSQETQYFGPGTRLLVL.

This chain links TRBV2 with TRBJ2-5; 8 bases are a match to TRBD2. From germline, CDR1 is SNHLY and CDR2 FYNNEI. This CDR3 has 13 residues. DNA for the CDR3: TGTGCAGGGCGGGGGGCGTATGGGGAGACCCAGTACTTC. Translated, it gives CAGRGAYGETQYF.